This TCR beta chain appears in the sequencing data of a study of blood T cell repertoires in COVID-19 (TCRdb year 2020). Regarding the research as a whole: Samples covering the acute and convalescent phases of COVID-19 were provided by collaborators in the United States, Italy and Spain. The material from the prospective study consisted of cDNA or gDNA derived from T cells, B-cell-depleted T cells, or PBMCs. Deeply sampled blood TCRbeta repertoires from subjects exposed to, actively infected with, or recovered from COVID-19 were included in the dataset. The repertoires were released in a freely available public database intended as a resource for research on the immune response to SARS-CoV-2. The samples were drawn from the first 160 participants of the ongoing ImmuneRACE study and from 950 to 1,500 subjects provided by 6 global collaborators. Sample metadata almost always included a de-identified subject ID, COVID-19 status, age in years and sex. Where HLA class I and class II types were available, the types were taken from metadata supplied by the sample provider, not from assay-based typing.

Study-wide findings and limitations: The amount of clinical and demographic metadata varied by source and participant and was provided uncurated.

TCRbeta CDR3 regions were amplified from genomic DNA by means of the immunoSEQ Assay, a bias-controlled multiplex PCR. As for the authors' bioinformatics: Within the assay, amplification of reference gene primers was used to estimate how many nucleated cells each sample contained. To quantify the absolute abundance of each unique TCRbeta CDR3 rearrangement, sequence reads were collapsed and filtered. For each sample, productive Simpson clonality was calculated by taking the square root of Simpson's diversity index across productive rearrangements. TCRdb stores this immuneACCESS table with in-frame sequences only. Part of the clones is absent; in the studies checked, under half of the shortfall reflects unresolved V genes, and no reason is known for the rest. From that table come the V and J calls and clone size; the DNA was used to work out D and trimming. Within this sample are under 150,000 clones, with 88% of them counted one time only. In total, the top ten clones hold 1.5% to 1.7% of the sample.

This clone appeared a single time. Its target antigen remains unknown. No quality values exist for individual bases; no much larger clone is one base distant. Each collaborating institution followed its own protocols to collect whole blood in K2EDTA tubes. For TCRbeta analysis, collaborator samples were shipped as frozen whole blood, as isolated PBMCs, or as DNA extracted from either sample type. Source material: peripheral blood. The source is a human donor in a cohort sampled during active COVID-19.

The CDR3 protein: CASSRSWRGDTQYF. At the DNA level, the sequence is TGTGCCAGCAGCCGCTCCTGGAGGGGAGATACGCAGTATTTT. The chain uses TRBV3-1 (or the pseudogene TRBV3-2) and TRBJ2-3; a tentative D call is TRBD2 (6 bases match). The junction carries 13 bases between V and J, which are trimmed by 4 bases and 5 bases respectively. From a lookup of the germline V gene (reference sequence), CDR1 and CDR2 are LGHDT and YNNKEL. The CDR3 numbers 14 residues from cysteine through phenylalanine. Just the 42-base CDR3 DNA is kept, in frame starting at base 1.